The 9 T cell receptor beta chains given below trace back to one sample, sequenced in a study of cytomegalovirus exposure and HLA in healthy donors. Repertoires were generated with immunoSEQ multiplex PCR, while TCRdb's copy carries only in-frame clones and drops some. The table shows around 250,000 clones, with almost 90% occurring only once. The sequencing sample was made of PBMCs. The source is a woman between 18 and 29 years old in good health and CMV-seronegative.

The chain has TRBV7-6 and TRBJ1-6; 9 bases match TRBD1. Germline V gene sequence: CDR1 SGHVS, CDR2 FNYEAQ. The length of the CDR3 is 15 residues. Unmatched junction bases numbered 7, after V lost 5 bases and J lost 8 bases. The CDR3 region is CASSPSYRGHSPLHF. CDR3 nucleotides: TGTGCCAGCAGCCCTAGCTACAGGGGGCATTCACCCCTCCACTTT.

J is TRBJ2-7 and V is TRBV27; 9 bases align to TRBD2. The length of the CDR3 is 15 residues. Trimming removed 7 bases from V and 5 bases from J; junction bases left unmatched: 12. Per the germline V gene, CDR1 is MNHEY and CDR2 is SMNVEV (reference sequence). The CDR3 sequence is CASTWTGGGAHEQYF. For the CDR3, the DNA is TGTGCCAGCACCTGGACGGGCGGGGGGGCCCACGAGCAGTACTTC.

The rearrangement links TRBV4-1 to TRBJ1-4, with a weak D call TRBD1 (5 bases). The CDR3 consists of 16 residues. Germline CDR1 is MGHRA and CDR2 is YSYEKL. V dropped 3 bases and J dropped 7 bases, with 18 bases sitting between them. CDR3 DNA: TGCGCCAGCAGCCAGGCCCAGGGCAGCTTTTCTGAAAAACTGTTTTTT. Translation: CASSQAQGSFSEKLFF.

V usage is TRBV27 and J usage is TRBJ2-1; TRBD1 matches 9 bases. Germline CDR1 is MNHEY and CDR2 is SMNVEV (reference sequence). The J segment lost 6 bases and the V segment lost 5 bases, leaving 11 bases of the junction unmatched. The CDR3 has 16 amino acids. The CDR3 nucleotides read TGTGCCAGCAGTAAACCGGGACAGGGAAGAAGCAATGAGCAGTTCTTC. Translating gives CASSKPGQGRSNEQFF.

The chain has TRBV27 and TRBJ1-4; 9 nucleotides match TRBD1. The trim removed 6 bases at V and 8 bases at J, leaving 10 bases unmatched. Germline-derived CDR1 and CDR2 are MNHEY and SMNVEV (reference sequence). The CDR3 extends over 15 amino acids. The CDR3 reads CASSLTGTGREKLFF. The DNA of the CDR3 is TGTGCCAGCAGCCTAACCGGGACAGGGCGCGAAAAACTGTTTTTT.

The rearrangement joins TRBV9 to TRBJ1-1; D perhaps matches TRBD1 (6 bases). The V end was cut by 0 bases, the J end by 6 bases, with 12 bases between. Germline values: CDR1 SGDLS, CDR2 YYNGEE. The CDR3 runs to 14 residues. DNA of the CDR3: TGTGCCAGCAGCGTAGAGGGGGAATGGTCTGAAGCTTTCTTT. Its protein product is CASSVEGEWSEAFF.

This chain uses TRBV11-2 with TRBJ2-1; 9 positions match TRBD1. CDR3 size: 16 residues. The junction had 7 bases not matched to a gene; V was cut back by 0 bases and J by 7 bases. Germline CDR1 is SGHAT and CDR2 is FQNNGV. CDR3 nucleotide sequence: TGTGCCAGCAGCTTAGAGATGGACAGGGGTTTAAATGAGCAGTTCTTC. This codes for CASSLEMDRGLNEQFF. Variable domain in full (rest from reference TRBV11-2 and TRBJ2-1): EAGVAQSPRYKIIEKRQSVAFWCNPISGHATLYWYQQILGQGPKLLIQFQNNGVVDDSQLPKDRFSAERLKGVDSTLKIQPAKLEDSAVYLCASSLEMDRGLNEQFFGPGTRLTVL.

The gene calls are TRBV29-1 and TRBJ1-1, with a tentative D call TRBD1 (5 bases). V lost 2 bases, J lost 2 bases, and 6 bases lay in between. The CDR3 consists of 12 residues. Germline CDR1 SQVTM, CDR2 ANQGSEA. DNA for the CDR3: TGCAGCGTTGAAAGGGGAAACACTGAAGCTTTCTTT. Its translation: CSVERGNTEAFF.

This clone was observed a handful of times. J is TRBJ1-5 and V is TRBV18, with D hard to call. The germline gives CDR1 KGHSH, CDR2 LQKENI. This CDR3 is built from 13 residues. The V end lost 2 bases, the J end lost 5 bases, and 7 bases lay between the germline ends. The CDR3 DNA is TGTGCCAGCTCACCAGACCGGGATCAGCCCCAGCATTTT. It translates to CASSPDRDQPQHF.